Sequencing of this T cell receptor beta chain was carried out in a study of blood T cell repertoires in COVID-19. At the level of the study: COVID-19 samples, acute and convalescent, were from the United States, Italy and Spain.

The assay was immunoSEQ multiplex PCR, and TCRdb's table has in-frame clones only and misses some. The sample lists roughly 260,000 clones, roughly nine tenths occurring once. This clone was seen a single time. Participants came from around 25 US areas, aged about 18 to 90 years. V dropped 8 bases and J dropped 6 bases, with 14 bases sitting between them. Germline CDR1 reads MDHEN; CDR2 reads SYDVKM. CDR3 length: 13 residues. The TCR sequence derives from a woman younger than 35 who had recovered from COVID-19. V usage is TRBV28 and J usage is TRBJ1-5, with D unclear. Sequencing was performed on PBMCs or T cells enriched from blood (not recorded which). The chain's CDR3 is CASRGTAGQPQHF. The CDR3, as DNA: TGTGCCAGCCGGGGTACGGCGGGTCAGCCCCAGCATTTT.